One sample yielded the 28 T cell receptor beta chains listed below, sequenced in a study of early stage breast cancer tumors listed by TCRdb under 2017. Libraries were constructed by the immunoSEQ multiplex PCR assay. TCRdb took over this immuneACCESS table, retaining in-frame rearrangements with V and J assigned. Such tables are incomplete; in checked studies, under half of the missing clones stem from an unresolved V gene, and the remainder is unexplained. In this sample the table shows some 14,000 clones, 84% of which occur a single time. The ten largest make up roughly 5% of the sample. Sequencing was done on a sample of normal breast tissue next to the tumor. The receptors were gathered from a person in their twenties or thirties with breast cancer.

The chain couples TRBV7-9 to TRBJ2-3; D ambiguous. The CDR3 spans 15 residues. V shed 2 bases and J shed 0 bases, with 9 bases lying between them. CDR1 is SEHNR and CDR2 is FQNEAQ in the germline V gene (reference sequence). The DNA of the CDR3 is TGTGCCAGCAGCTTATGGGTCCAAAGCACAGATACGCAGTATTTT. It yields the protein CASSLWVQSTDTQYF.

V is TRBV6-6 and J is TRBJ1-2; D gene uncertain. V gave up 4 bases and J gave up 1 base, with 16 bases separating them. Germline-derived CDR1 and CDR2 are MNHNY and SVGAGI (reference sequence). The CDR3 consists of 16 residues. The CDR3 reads CASSFTLRTDNYGYTF. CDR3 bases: TGTGCCAGCAGTTTCACCCTAAGGACGGATAACTATGGCTACACCTTC.

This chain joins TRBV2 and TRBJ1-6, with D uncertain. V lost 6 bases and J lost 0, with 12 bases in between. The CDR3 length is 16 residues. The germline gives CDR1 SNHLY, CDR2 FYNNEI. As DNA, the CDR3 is TGTGCCAGCAGGGACGAAGCTAGCTCCTATAATTCACCCCTCCACTTT. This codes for CASRDEASSYNSPLHF.

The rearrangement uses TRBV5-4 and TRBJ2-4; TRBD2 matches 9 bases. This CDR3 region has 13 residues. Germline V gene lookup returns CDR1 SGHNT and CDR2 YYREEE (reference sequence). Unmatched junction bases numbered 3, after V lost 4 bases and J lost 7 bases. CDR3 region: CASSRGGGNIQYF. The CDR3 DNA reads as TGTGCCAGCAGCCGCGGGGGGGGGAACATTCAGTACTTC.

CDR3 DNA sequence: TGTGCTAGTGGTTTCGGACAGAGCTCCTACAATGAGCAGTTCTTC. Amino acid sequence: CASGFGQSSYNEQFF. The chain carries TRBV12-5 and TRBJ2-1; perhaps TRBD1 as D (6 bases). This CDR3 is built from 15 residues. CDR1 is LGHNT and CDR2 is FRNRAP in the germline V gene. Trimming pared 3 bases from V and 0 bases from J, leaving 9 bases between.

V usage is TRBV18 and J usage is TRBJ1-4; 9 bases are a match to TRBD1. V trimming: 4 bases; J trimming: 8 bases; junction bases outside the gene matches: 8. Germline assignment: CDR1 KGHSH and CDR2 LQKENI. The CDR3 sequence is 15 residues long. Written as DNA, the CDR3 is TGTGCCAGCTCACTCTCACAGGGGGCTGGGGAAAAACTGTTTTTT. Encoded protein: CASSLSQGAGEKLFF.

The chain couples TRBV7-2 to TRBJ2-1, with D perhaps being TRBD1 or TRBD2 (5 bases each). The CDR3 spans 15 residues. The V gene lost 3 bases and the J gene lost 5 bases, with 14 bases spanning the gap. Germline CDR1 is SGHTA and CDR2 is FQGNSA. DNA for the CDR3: TGTGCCAGCAGCTTGGGACCGCCCAACAACAATGAGCAGTTCTTC. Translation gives CASSLGPPNNNEQFF.

The CDR3 sequence: CASNSKGGKLNTEAFF. CDR3 DNA sequence: TGTGCCAGCAACTCCAAGGGGGGAAAATTGAACACTGAAGCTTTCTTT. This chain connects TRBV5-4 to TRBJ1-1; maybe TRBD1 (6 bases). Trimming pared 6 bases from V and 0 bases from J, leaving 18 bases between. Germline V lookup: CDR1 SGHNT, CDR2 YYREEE (reference sequence). This CDR3 region has 16 residues.

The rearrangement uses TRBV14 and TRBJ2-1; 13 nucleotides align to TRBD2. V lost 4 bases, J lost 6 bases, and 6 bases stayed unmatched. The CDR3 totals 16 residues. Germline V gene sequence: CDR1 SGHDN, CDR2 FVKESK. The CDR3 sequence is CASSLGLAGVSNEQFF. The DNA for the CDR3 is TGTGCCAGCAGCCTCGGACTAGCGGGAGTAAGCAATGAGCAGTTCTTC. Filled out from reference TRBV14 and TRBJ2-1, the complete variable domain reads EAGVTQFPSHSVIEKGQTVTLRCDPISGHDNLYWYRRVMGKEIKFLLHFVKESKQDESGMPNNRFLAERTGGTYSTLKVQPAELEDSGVYFCASSLGLAGVSNEQFFGPGTRLTVL.

The CDR3 loop reads CASVAGGPLTGELFF. The DNA for the CDR3 is TGCGCCAGCGTGGCGGGAGGGCCTCTCACCGGGGAGCTGTTTTTT. The J gene is TRBJ2-2, the V gene TRBV5-1; TRBD2 matches at 9 bases. With 7 bases clipped from V and 4 bases from J, the junction kept 8 bases outside the gene matches. The germline V gene has CDR1 SGHRS and CDR2 YFSETQ. This CDR3 comprises 15 residues.

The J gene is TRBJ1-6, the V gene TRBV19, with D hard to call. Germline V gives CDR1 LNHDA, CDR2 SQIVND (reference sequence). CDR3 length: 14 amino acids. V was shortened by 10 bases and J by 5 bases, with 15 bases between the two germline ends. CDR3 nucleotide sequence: TGTGCCACCCGTCCCCGAGGGAATAATTCACCCCTCCACTTT. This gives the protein CATRPRGNNSPLHF.

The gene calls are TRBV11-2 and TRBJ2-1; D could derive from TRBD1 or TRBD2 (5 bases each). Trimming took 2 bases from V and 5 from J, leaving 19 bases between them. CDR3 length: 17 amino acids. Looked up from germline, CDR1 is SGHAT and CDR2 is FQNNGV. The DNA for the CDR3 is TGTGCCAGCAGCTTATCACGGGTCACACTGGGGGACAATGAGCAGTTCTTC. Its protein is CASSLSRVTLGDNEQFF. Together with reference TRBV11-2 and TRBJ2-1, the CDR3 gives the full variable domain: EAGVAQSPRYKIIEKRQSVAFWCNPISGHATLYWYQQILGQGPKLLIQFQNNGVVDDSQLPKDRFSAERLKGVDSTLKIQPAKLEDSAVYLCASSLSRVTLGDNEQFFGPGTRLTVL.

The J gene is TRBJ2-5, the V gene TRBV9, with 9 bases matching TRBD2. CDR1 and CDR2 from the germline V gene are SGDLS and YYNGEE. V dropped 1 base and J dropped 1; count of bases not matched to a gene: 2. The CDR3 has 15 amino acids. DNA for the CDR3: TGTGCCAGCAGCGTATGGCGGGAGGGCCAAGAGACCCAGTACTTC. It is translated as CASSVWREGQETQYF.

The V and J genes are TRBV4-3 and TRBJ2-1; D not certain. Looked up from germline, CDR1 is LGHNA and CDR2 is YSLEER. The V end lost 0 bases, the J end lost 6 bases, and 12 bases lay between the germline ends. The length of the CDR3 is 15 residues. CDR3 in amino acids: CASSQDLNRFNEQFF. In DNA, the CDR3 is TGCGCCAGCAGCCAAGATCTAAACAGATTCAATGAGCAGTTCTTC.

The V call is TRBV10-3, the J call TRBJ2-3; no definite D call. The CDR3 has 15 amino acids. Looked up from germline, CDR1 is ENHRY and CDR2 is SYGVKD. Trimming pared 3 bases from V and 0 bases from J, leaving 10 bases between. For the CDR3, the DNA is TGTGCCATCAGTGACCGGTCGGCGAGCACAGATACGCAGTATTTT. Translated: CAISDRSASTDTQYF.

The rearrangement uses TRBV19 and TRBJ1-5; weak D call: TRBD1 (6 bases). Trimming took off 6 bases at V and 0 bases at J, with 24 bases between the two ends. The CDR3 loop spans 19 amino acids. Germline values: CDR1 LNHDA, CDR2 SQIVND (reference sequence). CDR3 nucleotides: TGTGCCAGTAGCTCCCCGGGGGCTGCCGCCAGATATAGCAATCAGCCCCAGCATTTT. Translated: CASSSPGAAARYSNQPQHF.

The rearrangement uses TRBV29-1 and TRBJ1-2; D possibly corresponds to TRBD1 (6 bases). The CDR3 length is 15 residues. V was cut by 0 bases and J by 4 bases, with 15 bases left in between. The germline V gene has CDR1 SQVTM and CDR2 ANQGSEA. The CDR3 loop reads CSVEDLLGRGYGYTF. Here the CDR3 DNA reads TGCAGCGTTGAAGATCTTCTCGGCAGGGGCTATGGCTACACCTTC.

This CDR3 reads CASERNLRSTGELFF. The CDR3 DNA reads as TGTGCCAGTGAACGGAACCTGCGTAGCACCGGGGAGCTGTTTTTT. The chain recombines TRBV19 with TRBJ2-2, with D unclear. CDR1 and CDR2 from the germline V gene are LNHDA and SQIVND (reference sequence). V dropped 8 bases and J dropped 4 bases, with 17 bases sitting between them. The CDR3 is made up of 15 amino acids.

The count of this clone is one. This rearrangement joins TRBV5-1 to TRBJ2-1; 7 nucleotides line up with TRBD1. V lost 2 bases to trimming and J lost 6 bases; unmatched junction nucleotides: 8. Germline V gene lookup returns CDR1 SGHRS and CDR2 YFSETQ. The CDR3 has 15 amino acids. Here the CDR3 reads CASSFGQVPPNEQFF. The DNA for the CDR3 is TGCGCCAGCAGCTTCGGACAGGTCCCCCCCAATGAGCAGTTCTTC.

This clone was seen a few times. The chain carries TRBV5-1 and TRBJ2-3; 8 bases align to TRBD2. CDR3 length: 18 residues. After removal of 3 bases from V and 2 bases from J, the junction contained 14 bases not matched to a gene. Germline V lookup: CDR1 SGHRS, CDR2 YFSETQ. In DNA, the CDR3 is TGCGCCAGCAGCTCCCCCAAATCCGCGGGACTAGACACAGATACGCAGTATTTT. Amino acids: CASSSPKSAGLDTDTQYF.

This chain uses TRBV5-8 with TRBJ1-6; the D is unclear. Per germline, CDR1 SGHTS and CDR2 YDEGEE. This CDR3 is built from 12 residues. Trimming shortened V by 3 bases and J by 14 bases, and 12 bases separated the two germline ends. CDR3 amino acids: CASSWGSNTLHF. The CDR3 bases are TGTGCCAGCAGCTGGGGTAGTAACACCCTCCACTTT. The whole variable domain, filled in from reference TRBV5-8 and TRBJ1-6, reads EAGVTQSPTHLIKTRGQQATLRCSPISGHTSVYWYQQALGLGLQFLLWYDEGEERNRGNFPPRFSGRQFPNYSSELNVNALELEDSALYLCASSWGSNTLHFGNGTRLTVT.

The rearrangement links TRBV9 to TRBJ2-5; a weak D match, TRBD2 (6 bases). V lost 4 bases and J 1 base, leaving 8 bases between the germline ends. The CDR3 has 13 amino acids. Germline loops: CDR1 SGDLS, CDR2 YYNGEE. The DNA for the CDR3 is TGTGCCAGCAGCTTTAGCGGCCAAGAGACCCAGTACTTC. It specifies CASSFSGQETQYF.

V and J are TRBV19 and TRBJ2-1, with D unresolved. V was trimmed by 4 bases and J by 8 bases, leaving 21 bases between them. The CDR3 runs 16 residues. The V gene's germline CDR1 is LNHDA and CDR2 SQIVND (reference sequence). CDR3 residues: CASSTLSPPLSYEQFF. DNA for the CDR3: TGTGCCAGTAGTACCCTTTCTCCGCCGCTTAGCTATGAGCAGTTCTTC.

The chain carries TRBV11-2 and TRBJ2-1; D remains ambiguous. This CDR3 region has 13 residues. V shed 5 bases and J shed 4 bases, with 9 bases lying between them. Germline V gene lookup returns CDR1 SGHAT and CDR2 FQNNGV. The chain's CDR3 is CASSAEEYNEQFF. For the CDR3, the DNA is TGTGCCAGCAGCGCGGAAGAGTACAATGAGCAGTTCTTC.

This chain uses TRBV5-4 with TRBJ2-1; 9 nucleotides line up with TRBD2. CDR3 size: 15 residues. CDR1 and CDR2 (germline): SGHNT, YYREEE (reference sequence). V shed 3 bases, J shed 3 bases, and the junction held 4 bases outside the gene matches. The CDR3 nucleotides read TGTGCCAGCAGCTGGGTAGCGGGGGACTACAATGAGCAGTTCTTC. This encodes CASSWVAGDYNEQFF.

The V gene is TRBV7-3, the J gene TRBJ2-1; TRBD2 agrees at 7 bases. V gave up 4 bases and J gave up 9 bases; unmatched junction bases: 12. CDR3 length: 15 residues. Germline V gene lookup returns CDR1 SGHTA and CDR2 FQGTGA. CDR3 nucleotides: TGTGCCAGCAGCTCCCGCGGGAGAGACATTGGTGAGCAGTTCTTC. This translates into CASSSRGRDIGEQFF.

DNA of the CDR3: TGTGCCAGCAGCTTAGGGGGCATAGAGACCCAGTACTTC. Its translation is CASSLGGIETQYF. This rearrangement joins TRBV7-7 to TRBJ2-5, with a possible D match to TRBD1 (5 bases). This CDR3 is built from 13 residues. From germline, CDR1 is SSHAT and CDR2 FNYEAQ (reference sequence). Deletions cut 1 base from V and 4 bases from J, with 7 bases between.

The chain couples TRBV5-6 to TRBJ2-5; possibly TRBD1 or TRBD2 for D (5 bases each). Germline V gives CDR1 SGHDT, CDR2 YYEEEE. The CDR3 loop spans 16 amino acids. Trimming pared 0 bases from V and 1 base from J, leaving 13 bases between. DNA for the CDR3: TGTGCCAGCAGCTTGGGAGGGGCAGCCTCCCAAGAGACCCAGTACTTC. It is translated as CASSLGGAASQETQYF.